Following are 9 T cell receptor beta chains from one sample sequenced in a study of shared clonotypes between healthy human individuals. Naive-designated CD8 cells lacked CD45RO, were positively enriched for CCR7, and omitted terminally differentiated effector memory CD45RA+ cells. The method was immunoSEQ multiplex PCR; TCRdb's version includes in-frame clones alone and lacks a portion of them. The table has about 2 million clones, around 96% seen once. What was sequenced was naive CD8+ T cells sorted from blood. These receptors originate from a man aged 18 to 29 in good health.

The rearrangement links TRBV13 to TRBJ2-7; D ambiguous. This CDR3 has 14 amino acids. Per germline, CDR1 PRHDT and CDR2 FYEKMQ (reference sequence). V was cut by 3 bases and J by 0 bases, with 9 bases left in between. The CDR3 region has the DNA TGTGCCAGCAGCTTGTACACCAACTCCTACGAGCAGTACTTC. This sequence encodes CASSLYTNSYEQYF.

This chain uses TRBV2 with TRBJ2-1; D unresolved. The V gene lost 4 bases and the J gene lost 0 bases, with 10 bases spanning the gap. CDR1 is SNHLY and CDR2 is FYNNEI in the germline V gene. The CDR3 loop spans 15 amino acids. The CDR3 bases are TGTGCCAGCAGTGCCGGCTTTAGCTCCTACAATGAGCAGTTCTTC. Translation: CASSAGFSSYNEQFF.

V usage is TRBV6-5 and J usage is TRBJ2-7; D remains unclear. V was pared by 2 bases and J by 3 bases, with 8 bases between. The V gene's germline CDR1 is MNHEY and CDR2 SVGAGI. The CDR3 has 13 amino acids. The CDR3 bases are TGTGCCAGCAGTTACGGTTACAACTACGAGCAGTACTTC. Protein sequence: CASSYGYNYEQYF.

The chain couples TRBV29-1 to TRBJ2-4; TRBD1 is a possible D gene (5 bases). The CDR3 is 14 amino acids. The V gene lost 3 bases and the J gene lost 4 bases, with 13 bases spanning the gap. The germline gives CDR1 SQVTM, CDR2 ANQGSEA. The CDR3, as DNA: TGCAGCGTTGAGGGTGGGGCGCGGAAAAACATTCAGTACTTC. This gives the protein CSVEGGARKNIQYF.

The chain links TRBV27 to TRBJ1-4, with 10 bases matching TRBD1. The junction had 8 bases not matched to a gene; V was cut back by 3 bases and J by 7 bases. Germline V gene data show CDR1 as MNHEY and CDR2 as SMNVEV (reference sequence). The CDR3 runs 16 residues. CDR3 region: CASSLGTGTGAEKLFF. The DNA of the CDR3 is TGTGCCAGCAGTTTGGGGACAGGGACAGGGGCTGAAAAACTGTTTTTT. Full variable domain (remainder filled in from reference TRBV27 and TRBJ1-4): EAQVTQNPRYLITVTGKKLTVTCSQNMNHEYMSWYRQDPGLGLRQIYYSMNVEVTDKGDVPEGYKVSRKEKRNFPLILESPSPNQTSLYFCASSLGTGTGAEKLFFGSGTQLSVL.

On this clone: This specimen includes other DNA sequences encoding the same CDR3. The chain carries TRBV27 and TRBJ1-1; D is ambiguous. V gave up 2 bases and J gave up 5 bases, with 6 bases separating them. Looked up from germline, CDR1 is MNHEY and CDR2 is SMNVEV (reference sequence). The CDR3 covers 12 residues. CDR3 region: CASSLPGTEAFF. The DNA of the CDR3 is TGTGCCAGCAGTTTACCTGGGACTGAAGCTTTCTTT.

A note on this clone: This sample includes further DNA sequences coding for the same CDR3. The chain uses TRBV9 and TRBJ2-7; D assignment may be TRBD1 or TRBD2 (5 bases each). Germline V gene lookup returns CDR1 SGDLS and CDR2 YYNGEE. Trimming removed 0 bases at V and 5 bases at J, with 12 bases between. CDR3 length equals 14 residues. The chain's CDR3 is CASSVGGVGNEQYF. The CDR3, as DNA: TGTGCCAGCAGCGTAGGAGGGGTTGGAAACGAGCAGTACTTC.

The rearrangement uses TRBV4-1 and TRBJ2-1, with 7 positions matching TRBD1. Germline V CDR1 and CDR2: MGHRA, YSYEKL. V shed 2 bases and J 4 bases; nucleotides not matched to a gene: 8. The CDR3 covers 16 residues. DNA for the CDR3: TGCGCCAGCAGCCAAAGGGACAGAGCTAATTACAATGAGCAGTTCTTC. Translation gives CASSQRDRANYNEQFF.

CDR3 in DNA: TGTGCCAGCAGCCAAGAGGGGGCAGGGGATACGCAGTATTTT. Translation: CASSQEGAGDTQYF. This sequence joins TRBV14 and TRBJ2-3, with D tentatively TRBD1 (6 bases). The germline V gene has CDR1 SGHDN and CDR2 FVKESK. V was shortened by 0 bases and J by 6 bases, with 10 bases between the two germline ends. The CDR3 length is 14 residues.